The 10 T cell receptor beta chains below were found in one sample sequenced in a study of blood T cell repertoires in COVID-19. Profiling relied on immunoSEQ multiplex PCR, and the TCRdb table lists in-frame clones only, not all of them. The sample records 210,000 or so clones, around nine tenths being singletons. Input material: peripheral blood. The receptors come from a woman aged 60-70 years with acute or convalescent COVID-19.

This clone was seen just once. J is TRBJ2-1 and V is TRBV20-1; possible D gene TRBD2, 5 bases. Per germline, CDR1 DFQATT and CDR2 SNEGSKA (reference sequence). This CDR3 spans 14 amino acids. Trimming stripped 3 bases from V and 4 bases from J, with 13 bases between. The CDR3 nucleotides are TGCAGTGCTAGTTCAATGGGGAGTTACAATGAGCAGTTCTTC. Its translation: CSASSMGSYNEQFF.

The chain combines TRBV5-1 with TRBJ1-3, with 8 bases matching TRBD1. J was trimmed by 3 bases and V by 4 bases; bases with no gene match: 3. Germline values: CDR1 SGHRS, CDR2 YFSETQ. The CDR3 covers 14 residues. The CDR3 is CASSTGTGGNTIYF. CDR3 coding DNA: TGCGCCAGCAGCACCGGGACAGGTGGAAACACCATATATTTT. The variable domain in full, completed from reference TRBV5-1 and TRBJ1-3, reads KAGVTQTPRYLIKTRGQQVTLSCSPISGHRSVSWYQQTPGQGLQFLFEYFSETQRNKGNFPGRFSGRQFSNSRSEMNVSTLELGDSALYLCASSTGTGGNTIYFGEGSWLTVV.

J is TRBJ2-2 and V is TRBV6-2 or TRBV6-3; 8 bases are a match to TRBD2. The trim removed 2 bases at V and 0 bases at J, leaving 11 bases unmatched. Per germline, CDR1 MNHEY and CDR2 SVGEGT. The CDR3 is made up of 19 amino acids. CDR3 residues: CASSYPLGSGRPNTGELFF. The CDR3 DNA is TGTGCCAGCAGTTACCCGCTTGGGAGCGGGAGACCGAACACCGGGGAGCTGTTTTTT.

This chain connects TRBV4-2 to TRBJ2-5; maybe TRBD1 (6 bases). Looked up from germline, CDR1 is LGHNA and CDR2 is YNFKEQ. CDR3 length equals 15 residues. V shed 5 bases and J shed 7 bases, with 20 bases lying between them. Here the CDR3 DNA reads TGTGCCAGCAGCTCCGCCGGGACACAAGGGGCGACCCAGTACTTC. Amino acids: CASSSAGTQGATQYF.

This chain connects TRBV30 to TRBJ1-1; D perhaps matches TRBD1 (5 bases). This CDR3 has 13 residues. The germline CDR1 and CDR2 sequences are GTSNPN and SVGIG (reference sequence). The V and J ends lost 1 base and 4 bases respectively, with 10 bases between them. The CDR3 loop reads CAWSAGRGTEAFF. The CDR3, as DNA: TGTGCCTGGAGTGCCGGGAGGGGCACTGAAGCTTTCTTT.

The genes are TRBV6-5 and TRBJ1-2; D gene ambiguous. This CDR3 is 14 amino acids long. The germline CDR1 and CDR2 sequences are MNHEY and SVGAGI. V lost 5 bases to trimming and J lost 8 bases, with 18 bases between them. In DNA form, the CDR3 reads TGTGCCAGCAGTACCCGAACAACTATAGGAGGCTACACCTTC. It translates to CASSTRTTIGGYTF.

The chain combines TRBV2 with TRBJ1-6; no firm D call. This CDR3 comprises 14 residues. Per the germline V gene, CDR1 is SNHLY and CDR2 is FYNNEI. Between the trimmed V and J ends, which lost 2 bases and 6 bases, there was a span of 8 bases. The CDR3 loop reads CASSESRFNSPLHF. The CDR3 nucleotides are TGTGCCAGCAGTGAATCCCGGTTTAATTCACCCCTCCACTTT.

This clone appeared a single time. The chain carries TRBV9 and TRBJ2-5; no clear D. Per germline, CDR1 SGDLS and CDR2 YYNGEE. The V end was cut by 4 bases, the J end by 2 bases, with 9 bases between. The CDR3 is made up of 13 amino acids. The DNA of the CDR3 is TGTGCCAGCAGCCCCCACACGCAAGAGACCCAGTACTTC. It translates to CASSPHTQETQYF.

The rearrangement joins TRBV19 to TRBJ2-3; 8 bases align to TRBD2. Germline CDR1 and CDR2: LNHDA and SQIVND (reference sequence). The CDR3 has 16 amino acids. The trim removed 6 bases at V and 2 bases at J, leaving 10 bases unmatched. Here the CDR3 DNA reads TGTGCCAGTAGCCCGCGGGGGGCCCCCGCCACAGATACGCAGTATTTT. Translating it yields CASSPRGAPATDTQYF. Complete variable domain (other parts from reference TRBV19 and TRBJ2-3): DGGITQSPKYLFRKEGQNVTLSCEQNLNHDAMYWYRQDPGQGLRLIYYSQIVNDFQKGDIAEGYSVSREKKESFPLTVTSAQKNPTAFYLCASSPRGAPATDTQYFGPGTRLTVL.

The J gene is TRBJ1-2, the V gene TRBV30; D is perhaps TRBD1 (6 bases). Germline V gene lookup returns CDR1 GTSNPN and CDR2 SVGIG (reference sequence). V lost 2 bases and J lost 8, with 15 bases in between. The CDR3 loop spans 13 amino acids. The CDR3 coding sequence is TGTGCCTGGAGTAGAATCAGGGGTAACGGCTACACCTTC. Residues: CAWSRIRGNGYTF.